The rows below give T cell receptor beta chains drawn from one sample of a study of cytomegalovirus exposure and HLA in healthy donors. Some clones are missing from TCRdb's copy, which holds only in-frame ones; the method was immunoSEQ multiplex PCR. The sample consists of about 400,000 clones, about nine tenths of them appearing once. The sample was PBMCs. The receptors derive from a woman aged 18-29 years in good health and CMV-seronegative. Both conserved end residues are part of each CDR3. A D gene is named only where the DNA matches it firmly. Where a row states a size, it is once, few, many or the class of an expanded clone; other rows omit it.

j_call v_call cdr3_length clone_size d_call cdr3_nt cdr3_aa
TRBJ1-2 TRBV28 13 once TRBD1 TGTGCCAGCAGTTTCGGGACAGGGCTTGGCTACACCTTC CASSFGTGLGYTF
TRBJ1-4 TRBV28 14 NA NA TGTGCCAGCAGCTTCAGGTCAACTAATGAAAAACTGTTTTTT CASSFRSTNEKLFF
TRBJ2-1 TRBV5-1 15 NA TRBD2 TGCGCCAGCAGCTTGGGGCTAGCGGGAGTGTATGAGCAGTTCTTC CASSLGLAGVYEQFF
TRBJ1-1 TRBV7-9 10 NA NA TGTGCCACCCCCGGAAGAGGAGCTTTCTTT CATPGRGAFF
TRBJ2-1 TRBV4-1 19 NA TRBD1 TGCGCCAGCAGCCAAGATTACGTGACAGGGGGGGGCAAAAACAATGAGCAGTTCTTC CASSQDYVTGGGKNNEQFF
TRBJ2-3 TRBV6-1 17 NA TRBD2 TGTGCCAGCAGTGAATATACCGGGAGGACGGGGGGAGATACGCAGTATTTT CASSEYTGRTGGDTQYF
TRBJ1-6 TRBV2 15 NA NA TGTGCCAGCAGTGAAGCAGGGGCAGGGCCTTCACCCCTCCACTTT CASSEAGAGPSPLHF
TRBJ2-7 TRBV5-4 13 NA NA TGTGCCAGCAGTTATGGGCCCTCCGACGAGCAGTACTTC CASSYGPSDEQYF
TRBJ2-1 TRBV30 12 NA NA TGTGCCTGGACGTCAGAAGGGGCTGAGCAGTTCTTC CAWTSEGAEQFF
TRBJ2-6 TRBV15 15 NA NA TGTGCCACCAGCAGACAGGGCTCTGGGGCCAACGTCCTGACTTTC CATSRQGSGANVLTF
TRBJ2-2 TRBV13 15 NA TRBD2 TGTGCCAGCAGCTTGGGGGGGACCGGAACCGGGGAGCTGTTTTTT CASSLGGTGTGELFF
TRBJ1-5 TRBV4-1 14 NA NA TGCGCCAGCAGCCCCGTGGAGCACAATCAGCCCCAGCATTTT CASSPVEHNQPQHF
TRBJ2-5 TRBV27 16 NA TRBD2 TGTGCCAGCAGCGGACTAGCGGGATCCCTAAGGGAGACCCAGTACTTC CASSGLAGSLRETQYF
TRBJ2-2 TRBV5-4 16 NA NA TGTGCCAGCAGCTTGGCCAAGGGGCGAATCACCGGGGAGCTGTTTTTT CASSLAKGRITGELFF
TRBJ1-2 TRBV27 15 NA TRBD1 TGTGCCAGCAGGCCCAGGACAGGGGGCGCCTATGGCTACACCTTC CASRPRTGGAYGYTF
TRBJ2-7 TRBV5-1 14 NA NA TGCGCCAGCAGCTTGCAGGGGCCTACCTACGAGCAGTACTTC CASSLQGPTYEQYF
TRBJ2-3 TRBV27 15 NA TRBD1 TGTGCCAGCAGCCCGAAAGGACAGGGGACAGATACGCAGTATTTT CASSPKGQGTDTQYF
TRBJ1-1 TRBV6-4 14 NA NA TGTGCCAGCAGTGACGGGAGGCTGAACACTGAAGCTTTCTTT CASSDGRLNTEAFF
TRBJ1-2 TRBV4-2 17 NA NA TGTGCCAGCAGCCAAAAAGCACTTACTCTTGGGGGGTATGGCTACACCTTC CASSQKALTLGGYGYTF
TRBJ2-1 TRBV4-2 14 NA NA TGTGCCAGCAGCAGCCTCCCCGGGGAAGGACCCCGGTTCTTC CASSSLPGEGPRFF